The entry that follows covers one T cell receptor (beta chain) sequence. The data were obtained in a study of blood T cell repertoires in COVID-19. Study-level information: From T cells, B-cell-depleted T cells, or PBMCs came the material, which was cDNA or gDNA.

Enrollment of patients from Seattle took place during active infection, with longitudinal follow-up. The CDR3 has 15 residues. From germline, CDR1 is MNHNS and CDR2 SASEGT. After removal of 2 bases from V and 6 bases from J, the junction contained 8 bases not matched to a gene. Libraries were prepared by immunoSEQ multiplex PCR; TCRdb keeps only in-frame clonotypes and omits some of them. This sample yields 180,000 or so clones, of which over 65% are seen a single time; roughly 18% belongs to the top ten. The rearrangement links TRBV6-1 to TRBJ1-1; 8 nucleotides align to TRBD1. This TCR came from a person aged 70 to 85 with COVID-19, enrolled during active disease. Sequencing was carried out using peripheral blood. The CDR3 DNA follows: TGTGCCAGCAGTGAAAGACCAGGGGGCGACCCTGAAGCTTTCTTT. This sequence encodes CASSERPGGDPEAFF.